This T cell receptor beta chain was found in a study of blood T cells in healthy people across ages. Through a sample-barcoded 5' primer and a J-beta primer mix, a second PCR was run for 7 to 11 cycles. A single record per CDR3 protein comes from TCRdb applying MiXCR to the 5' RACE reads. The top ten clones hold under 8% of a sample with around 1.5 million distinct CDR3 sequences, about 43% of them seen once. The CDR3 sequence is 15 residues long. Germline CDR1 and CDR2: DFQATT and SNEGSKA (reference sequence). V gave up 0 bases and J gave up 3 bases, with 15 bases separating them. This clonotype was counted between two and nine times.

The rearrangement uses TRBV20-1 and TRBJ2-7, with TRBD2 as a possible D gene (6 bases). This TCR was sampled from a woman between 18 and 29 years old in good health. The sample was blood. The CDR3 DNA sequence: TGCAGTGCTAGAGACCCGGGACTCACGAACTACGAGCAGTACTTC. Its protein is CSARDPGLTNYEQYF.